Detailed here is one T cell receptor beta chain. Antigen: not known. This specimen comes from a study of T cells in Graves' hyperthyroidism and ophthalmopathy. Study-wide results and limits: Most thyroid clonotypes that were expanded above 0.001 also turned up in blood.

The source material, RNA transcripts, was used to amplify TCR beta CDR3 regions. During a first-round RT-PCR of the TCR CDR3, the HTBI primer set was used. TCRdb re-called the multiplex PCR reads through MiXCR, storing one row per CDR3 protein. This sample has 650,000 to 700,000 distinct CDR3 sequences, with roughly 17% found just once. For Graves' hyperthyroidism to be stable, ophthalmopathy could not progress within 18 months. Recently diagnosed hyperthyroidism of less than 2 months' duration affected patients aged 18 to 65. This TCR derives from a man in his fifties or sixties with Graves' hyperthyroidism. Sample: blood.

Written as DNA, the CDR3 is TGTGCCAGCAGTCCCCAGGGCGACTACGAGCAGTACTTC. Its translation: CASSPQGDYEQYF. This chain links TRBV28 with TRBJ2-7, with D possibly TRBD1 on 5 matching bases. Germline V CDR1 and CDR2: MDHEN, SYDVKM. The CDR3 loop spans 13 amino acids. Trimming shortened V by 5 bases and J by 3 bases, and 11 bases separated the two germline ends.